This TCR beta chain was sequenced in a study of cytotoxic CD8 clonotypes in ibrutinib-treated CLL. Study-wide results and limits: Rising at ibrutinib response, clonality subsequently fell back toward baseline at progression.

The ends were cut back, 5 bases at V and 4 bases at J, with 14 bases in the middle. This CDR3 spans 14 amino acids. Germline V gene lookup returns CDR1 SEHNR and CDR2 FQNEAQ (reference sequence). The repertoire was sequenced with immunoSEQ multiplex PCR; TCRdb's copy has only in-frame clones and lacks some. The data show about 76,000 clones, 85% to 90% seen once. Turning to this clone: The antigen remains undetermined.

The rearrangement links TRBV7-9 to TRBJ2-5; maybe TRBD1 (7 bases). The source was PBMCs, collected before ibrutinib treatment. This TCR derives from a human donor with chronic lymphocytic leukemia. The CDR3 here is CASSDWRGRETQYF. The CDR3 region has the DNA TGTGCCAGCAGCGATTGGAGGGGGCGAGAGACCCAGTACTTC.